Listed here are 20 T cell receptor beta chains from one sample, sequenced in a study of shared clonotypes between healthy human individuals. This table comes from immunoSEQ multiplex PCR, and its TCRdb copy is limited to in-frame clones, with some not included. The table lists 2.3 million or so clones, 90% to 95% of them singletons. Source material: naive CD4+ T cells from PBMCs. Subset indicated: CD45RA+ positively selected. The receptors come from a man aged 18 to 29 in good health. Some clones in this sample may be carry-over from other donors' samples.

This rearrangement joins TRBV28 to TRBJ1-1, with D unresolved. Germline values: CDR1 MDHEN, CDR2 SYDVKM. The CDR3 is 12 residues long. Trimming pared 2 bases from V and 11 bases from J, leaving 12 bases between. The CDR3 region has the DNA TGTGCCAGCAGTTTACTGAGGTTGGAGGCTTTCTTT. Encoded protein: CASSLLRLEAFF.

The chain employs TRBV2 and TRBJ1-1; 8 nucleotides match TRBD1. V trimming: 6 bases; J trimming: 4 bases; junction bases outside the gene matches: 4. The CDR3 is 13 amino acids. CDR1 SNHLY and CDR2 FYNNEI come from the germline V gene. CDR3 sequence reads: CASRPTGATEAFF. Here the CDR3 DNA reads TGTGCCAGCAGACCGACAGGGGCCACTGAAGCTTTCTTT.

This clone was counted once. V and J are TRBV7-6 and TRBJ2-7, with 10 bases aligning to TRBD2. The germline CDR1 and CDR2 sequences are SGHVS and FNYEAQ. J lost 2 bases, V lost 2 bases, and 3 bases had no gene match. This CDR3 spans 15 amino acids. CDR3 nucleotide sequence: TGTGCCAGCAGCTTACAGCGGGAGGGAACCTACGAGCAGTACTTC. This sequence encodes CASSLQREGTYEQYF.

The chain links TRBV28 to TRBJ2-5, with TRBD2 identical over 14 bases. CDR3 size: 15 residues. Germline CDR1 is MDHEN and CDR2 is SYDVKM. J lost 5 bases, V lost 6 bases, and 5 bases had no gene match. The CDR3 DNA follows: TGTGCCAGCAGGAGGACTAGCGGGAGGAGCGAGACCCAGTACTTC. This codes for CASRRTSGRSETQYF.

V and J are TRBV10-3 and TRBJ2-3; D uncertain. The CDR3 runs 16 residues. Trimming pared 1 base from V and 6 bases from J, leaving 17 bases between. Per the germline V gene, CDR1 is ENHRY and CDR2 is SYGVKD. DNA of the CDR3: TGTGCCATCAGTGAGTATGGACCTCCCGCAGGCGATACGCAGTATTTT. It is translated as CAISEYGPPAGDTQYF.

The chain uses TRBV2 and TRBJ2-3; TRBD2 matches at 16 bases. The length of the CDR3 is 17 residues. The germline CDR1 and CDR2 sequences are SNHLY and FYNNEI. V was pared by 4 bases and J by 7 bases, with 8 bases of the junction left unmatched. The CDR3, as DNA: TGTGCCAGCAGTGTATCGGGGACTAGCGGGAGGGATCATACGCAGTATTTT. Its translation: CASSVSGTSGRDHTQYF.

The chain has TRBV7-2 and TRBJ2-7; tentative D call: TRBD1 (6 bases). CDR1 is SGHTA and CDR2 is FQGNSA in the germline V gene. The V end lost 6 bases, the J end lost 6 bases, and 30 bases lay between the germline ends. The CDR3 is made up of 18 amino acids. CDR3 loop: CASRGYRTDTGLGFEQYF. The CDR3 DNA reads TGTGCCAGCAGAGGTTACCGGACAGACACCGGATTGGGGTTCGAGCAGTACTTC.

The rearrangement uses TRBV4-3 and TRBJ2-5; D ambiguous. This CDR3 has 14 residues. Germline-derived CDR1 and CDR2 are LGHNA and YSLEER. V was clipped by 1 base and J by 5 bases, with 11 bases between them. The CDR3 protein is CASSQGGSAETQYF. The CDR3 region has the DNA TGCGCCAGCAGCCAAGGTGGTTCTGCGGAGACCCAGTACTTC.

V usage is TRBV18 and J usage is TRBJ1-1; D possibly corresponds to TRBD1 (5 bases). V was pared by 6 bases and J by 0 bases, with 8 bases between. The CDR3 consists of 13 residues. Germline loops: CDR1 KGHSH, CDR2 LQKENI. CDR3 nucleotide sequence: TGTGCCAGCTCGGAGGGGTTGAACACTGAAGCTTTCTTT. Protein sequence: CASSEGLNTEAFF.

This clone was seen a single time. The V and J genes are TRBV18 and TRBJ1-1; tentatively, D is TRBD1 (5 bases). The CDR3 has 17 residues. V was cut by 4 bases and J by 1 base, with 19 bases left in between. Germline loops: CDR1 KGHSH, CDR2 LQKENI. The CDR3 protein is CASSRSGFIVGNTEAFF. The CDR3 nucleotides are TGTGCCAGCTCACGTTCAGGGTTTATCGTGGGGAACACTGAAGCTTTCTTT.

J is TRBJ2-5 and V is TRBV19; maybe TRBD1 (6 bases). V was pared by 3 bases and J by 4 bases, with 15 bases between. The CDR3 spans 15 residues. CDR1 is LNHDA and CDR2 is SQIVND in the germline V gene (reference sequence). CDR3 residues: CASSMGARGSETQYF. In DNA form, the CDR3 reads TGTGCCAGTAGTATGGGCGCCAGGGGCTCAGAGACCCAGTACTTC.

The rearrangement links TRBV5-1 to TRBJ2-7; unclear D gene. V lost 0 bases to trimming and J lost 2 bases, with 12 bases between them. The germline CDR1 and CDR2 sequences are SGHRS and YFSETQ. The CDR3 has 15 amino acids. The DNA of the CDR3 is TGCGCCAGCAGCTTGGTGGGTGGTGCCACCTACGAGCAGTACTTC. Translation: CASSLVGGATYEQYF.

As for this clone: This same CDR3 is encoded by further DNA sequences in the sample. V gene TRBV5-1 combines with J gene TRBJ2-7; possibly TRBD1 for D (6 bases). Trimming took 4 bases from V and 4 from J, leaving 9 bases between them. The CDR3 is 12 residues long. Germline CDR1 SGHRS, CDR2 YFSETQ. DNA for the CDR3: TGCGCCAGCAGCCCGGACAGTTACGAGCAGTACTTC. The encoded protein is CASSPDSYEQYF.

In regard to this clone: At one end the junction does not follow the germline gene, possibly because of a read error. The CDR3 here is CASSLGGLAGAAVF. The CDR3 DNA sequence: TGTGCCAGCAGCTTAGGTGGTCTAGCGGGGGCCGCGGTCTTC. The genes are TRBV7-3 and TRBJ2-1, with 10 positions matching TRBD2. Germline CDR1 SGHTA, CDR2 FQGTGA. CDR3 length equals 14 residues. Combining the CDR3 with reference TRBV7-3 and TRBJ2-1 gives the whole variable domain GAGVSQTPSNKVTEKGKYVELRCDPISGHTALYWYRQSLGQGPEFLIYFQGTGAADDSGLPNDRFFAVRPEGSVSTLKIQRTERGDSAVYLCASSLGGLAGAAVFGPGTRLTVL.

V and J are TRBV20-1 and TRBJ2-3; D assignment may be TRBD1 or TRBD2 (5 bases each). V was shortened by 3 bases and J by 6 bases, with 7 bases between the two germline ends. CDR1 DFQATT and CDR2 SNEGSKA come from the germline V gene (reference sequence). The CDR3 consists of 11 residues. The CDR3 nucleotides read TGCAGTGCTAGGTGGGGGGATACGCAGTATTTT. This encodes CSARWGDTQYF.

This chain uses TRBV4-2 with TRBJ2-5; TRBD1 is a possible D gene (6 bases). The CDR3 covers 17 residues. V lost 4 bases, J lost 5 bases, and 23 bases lay in between. The germline V gene encodes CDR1 LGHNA and CDR2 YNFKEQ. CDR3 sequence: CASSRSLSGQLGETQYF. The CDR3 DNA reads as TGTGCCAGCAGCCGATCATTAAGCGGACAGTTGGGGGAGACCCAGTACTTC.

The chain links TRBV6-5 to TRBJ2-7; D could derive from TRBD1 or TRBD2 (5 bases each). V was pared by 6 bases and J by 0 bases, with 15 bases between. The CDR3 loop spans 15 amino acids. Germline V gene sequence: CDR1 MNHEY, CDR2 SVGAGI. In DNA, the CDR3 is TGTGCCAGCAGGACCCCCGGGGCTCGCTCCTACGAGCAGTACTTC. Amino acids: CASRTPGARSYEQYF.

This chain uses TRBV5-1 with TRBJ1-5; D unclear. This CDR3 is built from 17 residues. The V gene lost 2 bases and the J gene lost 3 bases, with 18 bases spanning the gap. Germline CDR1 SGHRS, CDR2 YFSETQ. For the CDR3, the DNA is TGCGCCAGCAGCTTCTCCCCCGTAGGGCTCAACAATCAGCCCCAGCATTTT. Residues: CASSFSPVGLNNQPQHF.

The genes are TRBV27 and TRBJ2-1, with a tentative D call TRBD2 (6 bases). Germline CDR1 reads MNHEY; CDR2 reads SMNVEV (reference sequence). The CDR3 is 14 residues long. V shed 7 bases and J shed 7 bases, with 17 bases lying between them. The CDR3 loop is CASNSLTRRNEQFF. DNA of the CDR3: TGTGCCAGCAATAGTTTGACTAGGAGGAATGAGCAGTTCTTC.

This chain uses TRBV5-4 with TRBJ1-4; no reliable D call. The V end lost 4 bases, the J end lost 6 bases, and 13 bases lay between the germline ends. This CDR3 is 14 amino acids long. Germline V gene lookup returns CDR1 SGHNT and CDR2 YYREEE (reference sequence). The DNA of the CDR3 is TGTGCCAGCAGCCTAGGCAACGGCTATGAAAAACTGTTTTTT. Translating it yields CASSLGNGYEKLFF.